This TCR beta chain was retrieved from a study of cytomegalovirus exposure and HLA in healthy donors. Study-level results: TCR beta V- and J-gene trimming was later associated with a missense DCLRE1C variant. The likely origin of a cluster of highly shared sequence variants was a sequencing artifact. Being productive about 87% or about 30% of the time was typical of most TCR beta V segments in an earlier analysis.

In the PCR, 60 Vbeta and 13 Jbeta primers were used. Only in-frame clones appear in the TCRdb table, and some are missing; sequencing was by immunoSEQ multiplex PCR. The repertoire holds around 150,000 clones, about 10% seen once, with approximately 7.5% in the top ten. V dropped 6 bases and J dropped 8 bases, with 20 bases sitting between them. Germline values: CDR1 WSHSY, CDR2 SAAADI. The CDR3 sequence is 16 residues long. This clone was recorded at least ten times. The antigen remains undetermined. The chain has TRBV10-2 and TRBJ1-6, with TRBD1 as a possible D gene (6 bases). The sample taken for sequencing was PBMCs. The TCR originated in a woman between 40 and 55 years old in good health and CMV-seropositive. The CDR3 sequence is CASRLRPGAGDSPLHF. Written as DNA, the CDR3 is TGCGCCAGCAGGCTCCGTCCAGGGGCTGGGGATTCACCCCTCCACTTT.